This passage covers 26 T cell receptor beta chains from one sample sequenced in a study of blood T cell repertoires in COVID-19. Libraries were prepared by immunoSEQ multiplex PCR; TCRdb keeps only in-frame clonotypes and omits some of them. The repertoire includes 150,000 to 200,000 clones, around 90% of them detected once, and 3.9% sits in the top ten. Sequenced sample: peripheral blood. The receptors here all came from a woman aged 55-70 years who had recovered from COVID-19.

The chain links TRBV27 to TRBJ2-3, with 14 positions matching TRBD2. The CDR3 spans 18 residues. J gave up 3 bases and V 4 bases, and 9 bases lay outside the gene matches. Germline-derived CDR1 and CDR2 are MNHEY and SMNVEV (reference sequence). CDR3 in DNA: TGTGCCAGCAGTTCCACGGGGACTAGCGGGGGTCGGACAGATACGCAGTATTTT. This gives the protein CASSSTGTSGGRTDTQYF.

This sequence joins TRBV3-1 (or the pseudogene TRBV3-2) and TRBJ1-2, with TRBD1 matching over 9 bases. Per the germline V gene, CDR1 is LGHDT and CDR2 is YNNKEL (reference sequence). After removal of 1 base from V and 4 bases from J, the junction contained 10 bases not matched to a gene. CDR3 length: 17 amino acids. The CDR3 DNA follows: TGTGCCAGCAGCCAAGGTTGGGACAGGGATTTGAGCTATGGCTACACCTTC. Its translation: CASSQGWDRDLSYGYTF.

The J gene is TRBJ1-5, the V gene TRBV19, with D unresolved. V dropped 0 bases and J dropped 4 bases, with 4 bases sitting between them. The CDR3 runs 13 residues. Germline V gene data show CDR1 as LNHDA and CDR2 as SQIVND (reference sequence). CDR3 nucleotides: TGTGCCAGTAGTATAGAACAGAATCAGCCCCAGCATTTT. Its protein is CASSIEQNQPQHF.

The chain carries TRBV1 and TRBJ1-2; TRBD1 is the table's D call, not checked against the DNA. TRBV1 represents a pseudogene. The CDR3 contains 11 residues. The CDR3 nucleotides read TGCACCAGCGGACACATCAATGGCTACACCTTC. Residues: CTSGHINGYTF.

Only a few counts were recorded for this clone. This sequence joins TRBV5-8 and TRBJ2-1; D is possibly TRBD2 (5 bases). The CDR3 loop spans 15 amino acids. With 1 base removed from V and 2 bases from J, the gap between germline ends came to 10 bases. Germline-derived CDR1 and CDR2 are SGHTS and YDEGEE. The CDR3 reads CASSLMGVPYNEQFF. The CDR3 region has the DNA TGTGCCAGCAGCTTGATGGGAGTTCCCTACAATGAGCAGTTCTTC. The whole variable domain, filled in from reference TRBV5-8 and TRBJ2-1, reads EAGVTQSPTHLIKTRGQQATLRCSPISGHTSVYWYQQALGLGLQFLLWYDEGEERNRGNFPPRFSGRQFPNYSSELNVNALELEDSALYLCASSLMGVPYNEQFFGPGTRLTVL.

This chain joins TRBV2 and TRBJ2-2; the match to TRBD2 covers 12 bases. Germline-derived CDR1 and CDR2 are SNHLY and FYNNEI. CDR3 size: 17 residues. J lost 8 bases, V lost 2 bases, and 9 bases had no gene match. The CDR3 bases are TGTGCCAGCAGTGAACCTAGCGGGGGGGCTAGTTCTGGGGAGCTGTTTTTT. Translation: CASSEPSGGASSGELFF.

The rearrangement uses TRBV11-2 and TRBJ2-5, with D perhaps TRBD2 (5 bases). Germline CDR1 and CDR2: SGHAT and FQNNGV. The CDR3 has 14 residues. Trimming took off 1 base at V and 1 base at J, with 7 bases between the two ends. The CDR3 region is CASSLGGLQETQYF. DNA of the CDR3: TGTGCCAGCAGCTTAGGAGGACTCCAAGAGACCCAGTACTTC.

The CDR3 loop reads CASSRTGRSSGANVLTF. CDR3 bases: TGTGCCAGCAGTAGGACAGGGCGGAGCTCTGGGGCCAACGTCCTGACTTTC. This chain joins TRBV28 and TRBJ2-6, with 8 positions matching TRBD1. V lost 5 bases to trimming and J lost 0 bases; unmatched junction nucleotides: 6. The CDR3 sequence is 17 residues long. Germline V gene lookup returns CDR1 MDHEN and CDR2 SYDVKM.

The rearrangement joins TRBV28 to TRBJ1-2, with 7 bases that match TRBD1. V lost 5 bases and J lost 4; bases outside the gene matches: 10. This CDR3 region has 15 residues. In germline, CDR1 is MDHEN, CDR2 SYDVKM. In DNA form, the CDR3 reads TGTGCCAGCAGTCCGGGACAGTCGACAATCTATGGCTACACCTTC. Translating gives CASSPGQSTIYGYTF.

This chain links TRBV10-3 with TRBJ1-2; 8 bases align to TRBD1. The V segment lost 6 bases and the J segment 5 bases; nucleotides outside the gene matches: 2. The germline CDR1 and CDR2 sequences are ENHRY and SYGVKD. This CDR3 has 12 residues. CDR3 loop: CAIRTGDYGYTF. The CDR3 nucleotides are TGTGCCATCAGGACAGGGGATTATGGCTACACCTTC.

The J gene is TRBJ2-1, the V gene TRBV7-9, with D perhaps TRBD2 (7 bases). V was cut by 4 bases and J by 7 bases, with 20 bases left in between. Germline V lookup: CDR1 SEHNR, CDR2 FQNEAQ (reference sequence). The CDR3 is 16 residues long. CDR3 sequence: CASSSILRGGYNEQFF. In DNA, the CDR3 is TGTGCCAGCAGCTCAATTTTGAGGGGGGGCTATAATGAGCAGTTCTTC.

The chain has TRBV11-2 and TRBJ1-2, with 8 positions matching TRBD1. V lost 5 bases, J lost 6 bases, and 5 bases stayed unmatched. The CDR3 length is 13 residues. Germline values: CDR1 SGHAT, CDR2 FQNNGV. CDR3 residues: CASSRTGLHGYTF. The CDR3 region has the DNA TGTGCCAGCAGCCGGACAGGGTTACATGGCTACACCTTC.

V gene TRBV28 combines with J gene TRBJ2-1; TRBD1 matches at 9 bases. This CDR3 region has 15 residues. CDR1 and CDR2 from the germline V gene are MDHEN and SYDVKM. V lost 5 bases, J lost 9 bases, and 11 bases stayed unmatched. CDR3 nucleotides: TGTGCCAGCAGTCTACAGGGGGCAAGAGTCGGTGAGCAGTTCTTC. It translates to CASSLQGARVGEQFF.

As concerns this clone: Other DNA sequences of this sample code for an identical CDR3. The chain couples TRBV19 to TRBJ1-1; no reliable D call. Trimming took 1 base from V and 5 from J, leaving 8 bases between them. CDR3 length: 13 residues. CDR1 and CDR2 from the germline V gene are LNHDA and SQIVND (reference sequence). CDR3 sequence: CASSIGGWTEAFF. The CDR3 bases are TGTGCCAGTAGTATAGGAGGATGGACTGAAGCTTTCTTT.

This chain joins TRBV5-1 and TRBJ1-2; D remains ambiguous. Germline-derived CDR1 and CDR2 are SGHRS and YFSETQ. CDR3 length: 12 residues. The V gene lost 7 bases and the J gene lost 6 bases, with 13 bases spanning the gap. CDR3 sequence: CASRPGEDGYTF. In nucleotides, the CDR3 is TGCGCCAGCCGCCCGGGAGAAGATGGCTACACCTTC.

The CDR3 DNA sequence: TGTGCCAGCAGCCAAGATCGCGGGGGGGCAGATACGCAGTATTTT. It specifies CASSQDRGGADTQYF. The chain links TRBV4-2 to TRBJ2-3, with 9 bases fitting TRBD2. Germline V gene lookup returns CDR1 LGHNA and CDR2 YNFKEQ. The junction had 2 bases not matched to a gene; V was cut back by 0 bases and J by 4 bases. This CDR3 has 15 amino acids.

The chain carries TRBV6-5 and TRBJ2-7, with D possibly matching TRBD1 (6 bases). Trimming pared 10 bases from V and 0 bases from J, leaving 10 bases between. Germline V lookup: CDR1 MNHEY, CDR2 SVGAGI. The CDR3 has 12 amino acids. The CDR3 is CATRGSSYEQYF. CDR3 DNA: TGTGCCACAAGGGGGAGCTCCTACGAGCAGTACTTC.

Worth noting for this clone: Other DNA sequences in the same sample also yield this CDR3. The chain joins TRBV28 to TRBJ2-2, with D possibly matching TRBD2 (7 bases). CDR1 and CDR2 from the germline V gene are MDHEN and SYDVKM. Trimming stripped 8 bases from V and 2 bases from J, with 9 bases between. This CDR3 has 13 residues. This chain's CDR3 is CASGGANTGELFF. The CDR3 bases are TGTGCCAGCGGGGGGGCTAACACCGGGGAGCTGTTTTTT.

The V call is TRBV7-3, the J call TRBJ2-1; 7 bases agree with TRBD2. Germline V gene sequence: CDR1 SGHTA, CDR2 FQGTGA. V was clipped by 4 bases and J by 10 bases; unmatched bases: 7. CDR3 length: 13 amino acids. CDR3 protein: CASSSFPGGEQFF. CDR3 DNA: TGTGCCAGCAGCTCATTCCCGGGAGGCGAGCAGTTCTTC.

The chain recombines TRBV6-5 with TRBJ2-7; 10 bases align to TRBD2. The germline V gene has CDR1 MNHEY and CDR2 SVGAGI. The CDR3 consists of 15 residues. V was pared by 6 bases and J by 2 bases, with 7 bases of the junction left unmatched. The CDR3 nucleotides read TGTGCCAGCAGGCGCTCAGCGGGGGGGCCCTACGAGCAGTACTTC. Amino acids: CASRRSAGGPYEQYF.

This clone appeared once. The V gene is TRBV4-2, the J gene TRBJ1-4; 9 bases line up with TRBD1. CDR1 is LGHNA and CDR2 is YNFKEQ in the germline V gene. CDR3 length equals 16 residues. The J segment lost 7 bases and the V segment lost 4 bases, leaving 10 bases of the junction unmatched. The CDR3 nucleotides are TGTGCCAGCAGCCGAGAGGGGACAGGGCAGGGTGAAAAACTGTTTTTT. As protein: CASSREGTGQGEKLFF.

The CDR3 DNA reads as TGTGCCAGCAGCTACGCCCTTGGCGAGCAGTTCTTC. It yields the protein CASSYALGEQFF. V is TRBV11-2 and J is TRBJ2-1; D is unresolved. The CDR3 has 12 amino acids. Trimming cost V 4 bases and J 10 bases, with 11 bases left between them. The V gene's germline CDR1 is SGHAT and CDR2 FQNNGV.

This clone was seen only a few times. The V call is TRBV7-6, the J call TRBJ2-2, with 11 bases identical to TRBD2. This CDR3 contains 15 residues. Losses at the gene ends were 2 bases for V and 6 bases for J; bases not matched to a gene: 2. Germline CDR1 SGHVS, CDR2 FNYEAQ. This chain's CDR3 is CASSLSSGGSGELFF. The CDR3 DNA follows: TGTGCCAGCAGCTTATCTAGCGGGGGGTCCGGGGAGCTGTTTTTT.

In DNA form, the CDR3 reads TGTGCCAGCAGTTTATATACGGGTAACACAGATACGCAGTATTTT. Its translation is CASSLYTGNTDTQYF. This chain links TRBV28 with TRBJ2-3; D gene uncertain. This CDR3 is 15 amino acids long. Germline loops: CDR1 MDHEN, CDR2 SYDVKM. Trimming stripped 1 base from V and 2 bases from J, with 10 bases between.

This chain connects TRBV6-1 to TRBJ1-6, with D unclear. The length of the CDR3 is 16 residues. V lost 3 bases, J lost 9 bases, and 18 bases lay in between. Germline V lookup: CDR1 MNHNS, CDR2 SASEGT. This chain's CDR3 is CASSDAANYEGSPLHF. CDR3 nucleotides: TGTGCCAGCAGTGATGCAGCGAACTACGAAGGTTCACCCCTCCACTTT.

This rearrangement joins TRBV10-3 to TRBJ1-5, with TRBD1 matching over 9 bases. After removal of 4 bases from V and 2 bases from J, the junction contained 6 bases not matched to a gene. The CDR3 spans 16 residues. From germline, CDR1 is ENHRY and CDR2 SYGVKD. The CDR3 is CAISGTGGAGNQPQHF. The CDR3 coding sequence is TGTGCCATCAGTGGTACAGGGGGCGCGGGCAATCAGCCCCAGCATTTT.